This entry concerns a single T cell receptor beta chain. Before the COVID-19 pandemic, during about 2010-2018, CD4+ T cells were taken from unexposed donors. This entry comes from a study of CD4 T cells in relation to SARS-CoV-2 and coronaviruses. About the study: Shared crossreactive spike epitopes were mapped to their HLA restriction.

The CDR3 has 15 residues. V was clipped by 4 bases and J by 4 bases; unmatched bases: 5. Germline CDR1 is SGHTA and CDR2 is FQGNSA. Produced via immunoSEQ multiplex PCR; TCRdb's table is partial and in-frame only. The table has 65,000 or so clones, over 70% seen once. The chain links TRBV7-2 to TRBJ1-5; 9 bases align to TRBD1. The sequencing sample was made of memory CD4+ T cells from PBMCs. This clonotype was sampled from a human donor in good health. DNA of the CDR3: TGTGCCAGCAGCTCTCTGACAGGGGGTAATCAGCCCCAGCATTTT. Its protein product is CASSSLTGGNQPQHF. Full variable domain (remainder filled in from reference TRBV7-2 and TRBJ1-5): GAGVSQSPSNKVTEKGKDVELRCDPISGHTALYWYRQSLGQGLEFLIYFQGNSAPDKSGLPSDRFSAERTGGSVSTLTIQRTQQEDSAVYLCASSSLTGGNQPQHFGDGTRLSIL.